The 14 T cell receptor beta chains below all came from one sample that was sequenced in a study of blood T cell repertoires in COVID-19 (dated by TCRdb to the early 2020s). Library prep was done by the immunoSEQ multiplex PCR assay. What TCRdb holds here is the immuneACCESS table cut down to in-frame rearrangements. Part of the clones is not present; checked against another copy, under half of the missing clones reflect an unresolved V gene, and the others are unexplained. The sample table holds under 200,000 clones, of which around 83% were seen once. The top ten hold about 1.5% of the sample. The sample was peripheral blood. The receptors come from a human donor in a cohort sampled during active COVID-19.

CDR3 nucleotide sequence: TGTGCCAGCAGTTTATTCGGGGGTGGGCAGTACTTC. It encodes CASSLFGGGQYF. This rearrangement joins TRBV28 to TRBJ2-7; D is possibly TRBD2 (6 bases). The CDR3 runs 12 residues. The V gene's germline CDR1 is MDHEN and CDR2 SYDVKM. Trimming pared 1 base from V and 9 bases from J, leaving 10 bases between.

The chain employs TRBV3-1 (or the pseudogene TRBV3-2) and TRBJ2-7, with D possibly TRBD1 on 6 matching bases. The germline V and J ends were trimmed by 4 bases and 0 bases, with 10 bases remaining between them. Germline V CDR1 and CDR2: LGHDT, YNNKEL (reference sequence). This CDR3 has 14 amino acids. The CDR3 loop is CASSPTGYSYEQYF. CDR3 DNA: TGTGCCAGCAGCCCTACAGGGTACTCCTACGAGCAGTACTTC.

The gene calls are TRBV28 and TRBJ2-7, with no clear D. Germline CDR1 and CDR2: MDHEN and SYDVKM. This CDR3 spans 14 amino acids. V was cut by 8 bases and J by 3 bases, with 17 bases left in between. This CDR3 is CASRTSANIYEQYF. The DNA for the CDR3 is TGTGCCAGCCGCACCTCAGCGAACATCTACGAGCAGTACTTC.

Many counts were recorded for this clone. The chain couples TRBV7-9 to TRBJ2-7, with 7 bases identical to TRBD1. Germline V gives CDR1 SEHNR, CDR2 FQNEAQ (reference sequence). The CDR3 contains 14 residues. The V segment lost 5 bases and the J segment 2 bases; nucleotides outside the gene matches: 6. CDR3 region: CASSQTGLAYEQYF. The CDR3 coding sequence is TGTGCCAGCAGCCAGACAGGGTTGGCCTACGAGCAGTACTTC.

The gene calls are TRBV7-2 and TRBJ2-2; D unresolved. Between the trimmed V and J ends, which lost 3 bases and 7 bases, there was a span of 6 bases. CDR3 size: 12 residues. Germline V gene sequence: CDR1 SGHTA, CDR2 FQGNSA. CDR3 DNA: TGTGCCAGCAGCTTCTACGGCGGGGAGCTGTTTTTT. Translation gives CASSFYGGELFF.

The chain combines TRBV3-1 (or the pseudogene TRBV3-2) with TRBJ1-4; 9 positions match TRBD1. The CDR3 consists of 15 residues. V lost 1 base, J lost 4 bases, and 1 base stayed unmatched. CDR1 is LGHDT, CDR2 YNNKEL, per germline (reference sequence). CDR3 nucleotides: TGTGCCAGCAGCCAAGGGGACAGGGTTAATGAAAAACTGTTTTTT. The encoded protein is CASSQGDRVNEKLFF.

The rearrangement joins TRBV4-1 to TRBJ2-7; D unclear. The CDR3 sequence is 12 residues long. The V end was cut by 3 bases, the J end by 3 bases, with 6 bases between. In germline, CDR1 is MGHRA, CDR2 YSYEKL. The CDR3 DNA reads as TGCGCCAGCAGCCACGACAACTACGAGCAGTACTTC. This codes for CASSHDNYEQYF.

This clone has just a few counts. CDR3 protein: CASSLAGNTKNIQYF. CDR3 nucleotides: TGTGCCAGCAGCCTAGCGGGAAATACCAAAAACATTCAGTACTTC. The chain links TRBV5-4 to TRBJ2-4; 9 nucleotides line up with TRBD2. The length of the CDR3 is 15 residues. Trimming at V came to 4 bases and at J to 2 bases, leaving 4 bases not matched to a gene. The germline CDR1 and CDR2 sequences are SGHNT and YYREEE (reference sequence).

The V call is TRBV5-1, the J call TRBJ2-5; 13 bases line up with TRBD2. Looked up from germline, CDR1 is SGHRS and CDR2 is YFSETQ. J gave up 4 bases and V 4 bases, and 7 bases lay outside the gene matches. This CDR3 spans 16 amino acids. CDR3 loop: CASSPGLAGAVETQYF. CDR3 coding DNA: TGCGCCAGCAGCCCAGGACTAGCGGGAGCGGTAGAGACCCAGTACTTC. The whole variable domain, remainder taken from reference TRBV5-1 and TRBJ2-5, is KAGVTQTPRYLIKTRGQQVTLSCSPISGHRSVSWYQQTPGQGLQFLFEYFSETQRNKGNFPGRFSGRQFSNSRSEMNVSTLELGDSALYLCASSPGLAGAVETQYFGPGTRLLVL.

CDR3 DNA sequence: TGTGCCAGCAGTAGTAGCGGGGGCTACGAGCAGTACTTC. This gives the protein CASSSSGGYEQYF. The rearrangement joins TRBV27 to TRBJ2-7, with 9 nucleotides matching TRBD2. The V and J ends lost 5 bases and 3 bases, in that order; junction bases with no gene match: 2. Germline V gene lookup returns CDR1 MNHEY and CDR2 SMNVEV (reference sequence). The CDR3 spans 13 residues.

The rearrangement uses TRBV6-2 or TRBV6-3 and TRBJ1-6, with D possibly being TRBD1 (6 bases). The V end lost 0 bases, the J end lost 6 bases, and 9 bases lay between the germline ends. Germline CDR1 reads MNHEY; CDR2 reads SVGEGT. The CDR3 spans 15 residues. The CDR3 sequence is CASSYSVRGNSPLHF. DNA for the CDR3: TGTGCCAGCAGTTACTCAGTCAGGGGTAATTCACCCCTCCACTTT.

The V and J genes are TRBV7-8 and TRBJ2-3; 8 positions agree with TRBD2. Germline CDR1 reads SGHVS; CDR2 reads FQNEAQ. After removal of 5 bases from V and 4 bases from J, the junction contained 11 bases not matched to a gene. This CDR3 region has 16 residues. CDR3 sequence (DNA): TGTGCCAGCAGCCCAAACCGGGGGGGCGGCGCAGATACGCAGTATTTT. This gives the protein CASSPNRGGGADTQYF.

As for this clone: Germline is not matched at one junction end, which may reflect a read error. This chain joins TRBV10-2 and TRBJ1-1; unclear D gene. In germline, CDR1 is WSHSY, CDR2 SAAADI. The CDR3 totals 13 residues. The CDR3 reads CASSVSGNAEAFF. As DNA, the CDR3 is TGCGCCAGCAGTGTGTCCGGGAACGCTGAAGCTTTCTTT.

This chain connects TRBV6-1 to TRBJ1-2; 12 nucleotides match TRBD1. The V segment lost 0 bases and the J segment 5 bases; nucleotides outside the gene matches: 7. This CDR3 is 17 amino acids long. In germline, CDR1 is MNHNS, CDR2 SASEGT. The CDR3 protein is CASSEAPGTGGGYGYTF. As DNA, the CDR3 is TGTGCCAGCAGTGAAGCTCCCGGGACAGGGGGCGGTTATGGCTACACCTTC.